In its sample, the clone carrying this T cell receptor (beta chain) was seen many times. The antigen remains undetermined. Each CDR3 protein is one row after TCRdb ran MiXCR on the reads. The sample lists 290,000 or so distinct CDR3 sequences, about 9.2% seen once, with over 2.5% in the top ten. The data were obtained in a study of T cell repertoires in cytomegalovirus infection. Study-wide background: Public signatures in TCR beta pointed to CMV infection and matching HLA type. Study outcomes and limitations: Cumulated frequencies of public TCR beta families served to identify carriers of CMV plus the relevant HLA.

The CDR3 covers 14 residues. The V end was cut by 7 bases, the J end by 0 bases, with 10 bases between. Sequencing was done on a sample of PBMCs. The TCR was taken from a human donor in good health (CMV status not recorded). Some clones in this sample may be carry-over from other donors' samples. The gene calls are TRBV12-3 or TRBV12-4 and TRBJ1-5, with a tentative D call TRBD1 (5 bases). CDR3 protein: CASIGDYSNQPQHF. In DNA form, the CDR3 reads TGTGCCAGCATAGGGGATTATAGCAATCAGCCCCAGCATTTT.